This record concerns one TCR beta chain sequence. CDR1 and CDR2 (germline): KGHDR, SFDVKD. The CDR3 is 16 residues long. V was shortened by 0 bases and J by 0 bases, with 8 bases between the two germline ends. TCRdb reanalysed the RT-PCR reads using MiXCR and keeps one entry per CDR3 protein. The data contain 190,000 or so distinct CDR3 sequences, around 40% of them singletons. This entry belongs to a study of patients and donors after allogeneic stem cell transplantation. Sequencing was done on a sample of blood, either unsorted or a sorted T cell fraction (not recorded which). J is TRBJ1-5 and V is TRBV24-1, with D perhaps matching TRBD1 (5 bases). The sequence was obtained from a human donor who was either an allogeneic HSCT recipient or a stem cell or donor lymphocyte infusion donor (not recorded which). It is not recorded whose cells these are; they may come from a transplant donor. This CDR3 is CATSDLRQGSNQPQHF. The CDR3 DNA reads as TGTGCCACCAGTGATTTGCGTCAGGGTAGCAATCAGCCCCAGCATTTT.